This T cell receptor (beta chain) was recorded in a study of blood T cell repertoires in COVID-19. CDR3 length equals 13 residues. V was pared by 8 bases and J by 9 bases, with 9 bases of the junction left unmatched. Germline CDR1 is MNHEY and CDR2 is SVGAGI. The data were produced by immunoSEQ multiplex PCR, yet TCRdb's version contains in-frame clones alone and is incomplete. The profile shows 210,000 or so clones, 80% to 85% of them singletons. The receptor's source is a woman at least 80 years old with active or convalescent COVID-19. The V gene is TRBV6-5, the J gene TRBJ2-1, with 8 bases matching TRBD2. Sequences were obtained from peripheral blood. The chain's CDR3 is CASAPGLVGEQFF. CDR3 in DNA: TGTGCCAGCGCGCCGGGACTAGTGGGTGAGCAGTTCTTC.